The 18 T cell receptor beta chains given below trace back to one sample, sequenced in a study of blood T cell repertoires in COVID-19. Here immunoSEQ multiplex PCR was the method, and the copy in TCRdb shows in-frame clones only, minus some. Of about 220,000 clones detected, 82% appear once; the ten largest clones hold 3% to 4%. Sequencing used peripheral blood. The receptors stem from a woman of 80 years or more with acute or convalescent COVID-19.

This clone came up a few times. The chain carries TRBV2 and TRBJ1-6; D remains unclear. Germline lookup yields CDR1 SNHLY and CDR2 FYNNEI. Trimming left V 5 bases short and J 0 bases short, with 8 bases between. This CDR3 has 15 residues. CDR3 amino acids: CASSRRSSYNSPLHF. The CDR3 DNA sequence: TGTGCCAGCAGTAGAAGGAGCTCCTATAATTCACCCCTCCACTTT.

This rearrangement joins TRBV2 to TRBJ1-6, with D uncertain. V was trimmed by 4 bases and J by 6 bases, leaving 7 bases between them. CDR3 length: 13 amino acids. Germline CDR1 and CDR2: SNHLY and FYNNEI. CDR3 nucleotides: TGTGCCAGCAGTGGCCAGTTTAATTCACCCCTCCACTTT. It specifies CASSGQFNSPLHF.

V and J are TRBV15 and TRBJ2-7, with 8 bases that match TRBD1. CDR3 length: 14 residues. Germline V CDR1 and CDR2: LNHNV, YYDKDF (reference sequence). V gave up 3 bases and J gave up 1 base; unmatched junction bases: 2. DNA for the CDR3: TGTGCCACCAGCAGCAGGGGGCTGTCCTACGAGCAGTACTTC. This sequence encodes CATSSRGLSYEQYF.

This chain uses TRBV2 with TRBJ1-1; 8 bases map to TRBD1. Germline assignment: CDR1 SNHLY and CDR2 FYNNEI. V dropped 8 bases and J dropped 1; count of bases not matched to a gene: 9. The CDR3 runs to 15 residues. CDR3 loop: CASSPLDRGNTEAFF. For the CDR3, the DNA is TGTGCCAGCTCACCCTTAGACAGGGGGAACACTGAAGCTTTCTTT.

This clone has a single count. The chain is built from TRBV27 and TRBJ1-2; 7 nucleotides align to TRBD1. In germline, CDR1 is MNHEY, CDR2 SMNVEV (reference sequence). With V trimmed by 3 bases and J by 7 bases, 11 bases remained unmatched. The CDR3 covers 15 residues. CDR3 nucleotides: TGTGCCAGCAGTTTTCTGGCAGGGGGTCTTTTTGGCTACACCTTC. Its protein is CASSFLAGGLFGYTF.

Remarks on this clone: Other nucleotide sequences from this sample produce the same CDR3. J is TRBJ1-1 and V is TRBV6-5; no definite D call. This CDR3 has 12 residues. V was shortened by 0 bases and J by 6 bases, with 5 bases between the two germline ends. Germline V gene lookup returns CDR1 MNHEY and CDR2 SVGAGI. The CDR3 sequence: CASSYSGSEAFF. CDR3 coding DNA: TGTGCCAGCAGTTACTCCGGGTCTGAAGCTTTCTTT.

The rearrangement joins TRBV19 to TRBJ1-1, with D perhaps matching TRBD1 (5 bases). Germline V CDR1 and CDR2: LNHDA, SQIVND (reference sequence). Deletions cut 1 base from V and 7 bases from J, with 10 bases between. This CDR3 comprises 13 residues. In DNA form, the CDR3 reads TGTGCCAGTAGTATAGGAGGGACTCGTGAAGCTTTCTTT. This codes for CASSIGGTREAFF.

The CDR3 sequence is CATSITSGAEETQYF. For the CDR3, the DNA is TGTGCCACCAGTATTACTAGCGGGGCGGAGGAGACCCAGTACTTC. This sequence joins TRBV24-1 and TRBJ2-5, with TRBD2 matching 10 bases. Germline CDR1 reads KGHDR; CDR2 reads SFDVKD. The V segment lost 6 bases and the J segment 5 bases; nucleotides outside the gene matches: 8. This CDR3 region has 15 residues.

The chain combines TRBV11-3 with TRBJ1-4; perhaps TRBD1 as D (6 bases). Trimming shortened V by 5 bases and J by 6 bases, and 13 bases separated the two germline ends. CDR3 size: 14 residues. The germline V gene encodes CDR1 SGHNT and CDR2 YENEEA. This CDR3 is CASSAPAGDEKLFF. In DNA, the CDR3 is TGTGCCAGCAGCGCCCCTGCAGGGGATGAAAAACTGTTTTTT.

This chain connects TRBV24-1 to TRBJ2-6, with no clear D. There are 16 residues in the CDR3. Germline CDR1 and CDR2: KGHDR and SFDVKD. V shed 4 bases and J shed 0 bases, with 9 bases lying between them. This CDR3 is CATSDPGSSGANVLTF. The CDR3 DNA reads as TGTGCCACCAGTGACCCAGGTAGCTCTGGGGCCAACGTCCTGACTTTC.

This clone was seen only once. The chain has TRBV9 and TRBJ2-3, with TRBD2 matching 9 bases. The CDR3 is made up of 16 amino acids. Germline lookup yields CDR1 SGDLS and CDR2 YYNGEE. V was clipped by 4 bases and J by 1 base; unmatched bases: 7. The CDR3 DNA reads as TGTGCCAGCAGCCCCACCGGGACTAGCCGCACAGATACGCAGTATTTT. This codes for CASSPTGTSRTDTQYF.

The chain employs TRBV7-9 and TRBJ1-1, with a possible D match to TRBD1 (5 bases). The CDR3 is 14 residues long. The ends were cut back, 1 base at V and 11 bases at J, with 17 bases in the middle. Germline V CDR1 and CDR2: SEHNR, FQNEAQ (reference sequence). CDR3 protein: CASSLGQGLGMAFF. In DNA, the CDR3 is TGTGCCAGCAGCTTAGGGCAGGGTCTCGGAATGGCTTTCTTT.

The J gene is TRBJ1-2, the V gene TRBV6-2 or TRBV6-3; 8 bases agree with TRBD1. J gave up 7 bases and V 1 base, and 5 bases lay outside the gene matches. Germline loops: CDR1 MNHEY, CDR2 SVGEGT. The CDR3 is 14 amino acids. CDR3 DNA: TGTGCCAGCAGTTACTGGACAGGGAATGTTGGCTACACCTTC. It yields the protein CASSYWTGNVGYTF.

The CDR3 sequence: CASSPQGGQNNSPLHF. CDR3 DNA sequence: TGTGCCAGCAGCCCTCAGGGGGGACAGAATAATTCACCCCTCCACTTT. The J gene is TRBJ1-6, the V gene TRBV7-9; 7 nucleotides match TRBD1. The CDR3 runs 16 residues. J gave up 5 bases and V 5 bases, and 9 bases lay outside the gene matches. CDR1 and CDR2 from the germline V gene are SEHNR and FQNEAQ (reference sequence).

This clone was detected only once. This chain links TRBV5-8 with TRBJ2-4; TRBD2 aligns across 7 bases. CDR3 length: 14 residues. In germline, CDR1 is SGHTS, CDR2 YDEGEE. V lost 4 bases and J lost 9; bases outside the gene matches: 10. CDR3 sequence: CASSSSWEGSIQYF. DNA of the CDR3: TGTGCCAGCAGCAGTAGCTGGGAGGGGAGCATTCAGTACTTC.

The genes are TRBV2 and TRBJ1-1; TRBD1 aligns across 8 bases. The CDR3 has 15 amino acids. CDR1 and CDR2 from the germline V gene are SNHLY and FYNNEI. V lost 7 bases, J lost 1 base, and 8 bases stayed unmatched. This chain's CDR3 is CASTRTGQSNTEAFF. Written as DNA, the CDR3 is TGTGCCAGCACCAGGACAGGGCAGTCGAACACTGAAGCTTTCTTT.

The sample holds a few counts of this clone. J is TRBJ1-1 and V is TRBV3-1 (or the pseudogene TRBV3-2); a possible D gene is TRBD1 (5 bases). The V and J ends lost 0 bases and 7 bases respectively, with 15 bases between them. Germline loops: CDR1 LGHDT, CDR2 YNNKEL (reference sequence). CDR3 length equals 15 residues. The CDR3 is CASSQDIVGHDEAFF. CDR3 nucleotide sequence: TGTGCCAGCAGCCAAGATATAGTAGGACATGATGAAGCTTTCTTT.

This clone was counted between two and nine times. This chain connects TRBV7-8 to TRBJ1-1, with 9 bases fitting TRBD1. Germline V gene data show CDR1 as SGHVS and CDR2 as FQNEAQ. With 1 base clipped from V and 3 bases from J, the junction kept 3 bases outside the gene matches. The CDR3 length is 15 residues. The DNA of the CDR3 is TGTGCCAGCAGCTTAGGGGACAGGGCGGACACTGAAGCTTTCTTT. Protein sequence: CASSLGDRADTEAFF.